This T cell receptor beta chain emerged from a study of shared T cell receptors in the human thymus. This CDR3 is built from 15 residues. Germline V gene data show CDR1 as MDHEN and CDR2 as SYDVKM. V lost 6 bases, J lost 1 base, and 9 bases stayed unmatched. Data came from immunoSEQ multiplex PCR; TCRdb stores just in-frame clones and leaves some out. Of about 380,000 clones listed, more than 85% are singletons. The sequenced sample was thymocytes. The chain uses TRBV28 and TRBJ2-7; TRBD1 matches 7 bases. The TCR originated in a human donor. In nucleotides, the CDR3 is TGTGCCAGCAGCGGAAAAGGACAGGTATCCTACGAGCAGTACTTC. It yields the protein CASSGKGQVSYEQYF. The whole variable domain, filled in from reference TRBV28 and TRBJ2-7, reads DVKVTQSSRYLVKRTGEKVFLECVQDMDHENMFWYRQDPGLGLRLIYFSYDVKMKEKGDIPEGYSVSREKKERFSLILESASTNQTSMYLCASSGKGQVSYEQYFGPGTRLTVT.